These 32 T cell receptor beta chains came from one sample sequenced in a study of blood T cell repertoires in COVID-19. Sequencing was performed with immunoSEQ multiplex PCR; in TCRdb, only in-frame clones are kept and a portion is missing. The repertoire includes about 350,000 clones, roughly 89% of them detected once, and less than 3.5% sits in the top ten. The sample was peripheral blood. Receptors were obtained from a woman aged 18 to 35 who had recovered from COVID-19.

The chain employs TRBV5-8 and TRBJ2-1; a weak D match, TRBD2 (5 bases). Germline CDR1 reads SGHTS; CDR2 reads YDEGEE. This CDR3 is built from 15 residues. With 1 base removed from V and 2 bases from J, the gap between germline ends came to 10 bases. DNA for the CDR3: TGTGCCAGCAGCTTGACAGCGGAACCCTACAATGAGCAGTTCTTC. It yields the protein CASSLTAEPYNEQFF.

This sequence joins TRBV4-3 and TRBJ2-3; unclear D gene. Trimming pared 1 base from V and 2 bases from J, leaving 10 bases between. Germline CDR1 reads LGHNA; CDR2 reads YSLEER. The CDR3 runs 15 residues. CDR3 in amino acids: CASSQASGDTDTQYF. The CDR3 DNA reads TGCGCCAGCAGCCAAGCTAGTGGAGACACAGATACGCAGTATTTT.

The CDR3, as DNA: TGTGCCAGCAGCCCGTCTACTAGCGGGAGGGGCACAGATACGCAGTATTTT. It is translated as CASSPSTSGRGTDTQYF. The chain combines TRBV5-4 with TRBJ2-3; 13 bases map to TRBD2. CDR3 length: 17 residues. Trimming took 4 bases from V and 1 from J; bases not matched to a gene: 6. Germline lookup yields CDR1 SGHNT and CDR2 YYREEE (reference sequence).

This clone was observed once. The V gene is TRBV7-2, the J gene TRBJ1-2; 7 bases map to TRBD1. CDR1 and CDR2 (germline): SGHTA, FQGNSA. V gave up 4 bases and J gave up 6 bases; unmatched junction bases: 11. The CDR3 sequence is 15 residues long. CDR3 residues: CASSSSRTGWDGYTF. The CDR3 DNA reads as TGTGCCAGCAGCTCTTCAAGGACAGGCTGGGATGGCTACACCTTC.

The chain recombines TRBV18 with TRBJ2-1, with 10 bases lining up with TRBD2. With 3 bases clipped from V and 6 bases from J, the junction kept 20 bases outside the gene matches. Germline V gene sequence: CDR1 KGHSH, CDR2 LQKENI. This CDR3 region has 20 residues. CDR3 in amino acids: CASSPRPAQREGPYGNEQFF. CDR3 nucleotides: TGTGCCAGCTCACCCCGTCCGGCCCAGCGGGAGGGACCTTACGGCAATGAGCAGTTCTTC. Together with reference TRBV18 and TRBJ2-1, the CDR3 gives the full variable domain: NAGVMQNPRHLVRRRGQEARLRCSPMKGHSHVYWYRQLPEEGLKFMVYLQKENIIDESGMPKERFSAEFPKEGPSILRIQQVVRGDSAAYFCASSPRPAQREGPYGNEQFFGPGTRLTVL.

J is TRBJ1-5 and V is TRBV19; D gene uncertain. CDR1 LNHDA and CDR2 SQIVND come from the germline V gene (reference sequence). The length of the CDR3 is 16 residues. V was clipped by 3 bases and J by 7 bases, with 19 bases between them. Written as DNA, the CDR3 is TGTGCCAGTAGTATGGTGGGAGCTTCGTTCGGGCAGCCCCAGCATTTT. Encoded protein: CASSMVGASFGQPQHF.

This clone turned up a few times. Other DNA sequences in the same sample also yield this CDR3. The chain links TRBV5-6 to TRBJ2-3; 14 nucleotides agree with TRBD2. V lost 3 bases, J lost 4 bases, and 4 bases stayed unmatched. Per the germline V gene, CDR1 is SGHDT and CDR2 is YYEEEE. The CDR3 contains 16 residues. In nucleotides, the CDR3 is TGTGCCAGCAGCTGGGGACTAGCGGGAGAAGCAGATACGCAGTATTTT. Protein sequence: CASSWGLAGEADTQYF.

The chain recombines TRBV23-1 with TRBJ2-2, with D possibly being TRBD2 (5 bases). TRBV23-1 is an ORF, and what it does is uncertain. Trimming shortened V by 3 bases and J by 7 bases, and 21 bases separated the two germline ends. This CDR3 region has 17 residues. CDR3 sequence reads: CASSHSGTNGSGGELFF. As DNA, the CDR3 is TGCGCCAGCAGTCACTCGGGAACAAACGGGTCGGGCGGGGAGCTGTTTTTT.

V and J are TRBV6-5 and TRBJ1-1, with a weak D call TRBD1 (6 bases). Germline V gives CDR1 MNHEY, CDR2 SVGAGI. This CDR3 spans 13 amino acids. Trimming took off 5 bases at V and 11 bases at J, with 18 bases between the two ends. The CDR3 sequence is CASSRSGTIEAFF. In DNA form, the CDR3 reads TGTGCCAGCAGTAGATCCGGGACAATCGAGGCTTTCTTT.

The rearrangement joins TRBV7-2 to TRBJ1-6, with 7 bases fitting TRBD1. CDR1 and CDR2 (germline): SGHTA, FQGNSA. V lost 7 bases to trimming and J lost 0 bases; unmatched junction nucleotides: 9. This CDR3 is built from 17 residues. DNA for the CDR3: TGTGCCAGCACGCTAGGACAGGCTAGCTCCTATAATTCACCCCTCCACTTT. Its translation: CASTLGQASSYNSPLHF.

This clone occurred a few times. The gene calls are TRBV20-1 and TRBJ1-6, with 7 bases aligning to TRBD1. With V trimmed by 5 bases and J by 7 bases, 8 bases remained unmatched. This CDR3 contains 14 residues. The germline V gene encodes CDR1 DFQATT and CDR2 SNEGSKA (reference sequence). The CDR3 region has the DNA TGCAGTGCTGGTGACAGGGCCGGCAATTCACCCCTCCACTTT. Its protein product is CSAGDRAGNSPLHF.

The chain combines TRBV6-1 with TRBJ2-7, with a tentative D call TRBD2 (6 bases). Deletions cut 4 bases from V and 1 base from J, with 14 bases between. The CDR3 totals 15 residues. Germline loops: CDR1 MNHNS, CDR2 SASEGT. The CDR3 bases are TGTGCCAGCAGTGCAAGACTAGGCCAGTCCTACGAGCAGTACGTC. Translation: CASSARLGQSYEQYV.

This chain links TRBV3-1 (or the pseudogene TRBV3-2) with TRBJ1-4, with a weak D call TRBD1 (5 bases). The CDR3 is 14 amino acids. CDR1 is LGHDT, CDR2 YNNKEL, per germline (reference sequence). V was pared by 2 bases and J by 8 bases, with 12 bases between. The chain's CDR3 is CASSQQGQKEKLFF. The CDR3 nucleotides are TGTGCCAGCAGCCAACAGGGCCAGAAGGAAAAACTGTTTTTT.

This clone showed up just a few times. The chain joins TRBV7-7 to TRBJ2-2, with 8 bases fitting TRBD1. CDR1 is SSHAT, CDR2 FNYEAQ, per germline (reference sequence). This CDR3 has 15 residues. V lost 6 bases to trimming and J lost 2 bases; unmatched junction nucleotides: 5. CDR3 amino acids: CASSQDRGNTGELFF. For the CDR3, the DNA is TGTGCCAGCAGTCAAGACAGGGGTAACACCGGGGAGCTGTTTTTT. Combining the CDR3 with reference TRBV7-7 and TRBJ2-2 gives the whole variable domain GAGVSQSPRYKVTKRGQDVTLRCDPISSHATLYWYQQALGQGPEFLTYFNYEAQPDKSGLPSDRFSAERPEGSISTLTIQRTEQRDSAMYRCASSQDRGNTGELFFGEGSRLTVL.

The chain carries TRBV28 and TRBJ1-1, with no clear D. Between the trimmed V and J ends, which lost 6 bases and 3 bases, there was a span of 17 bases. CDR1 is MDHEN and CDR2 is SYDVKM in the germline V gene. The CDR3 consists of 15 residues. CDR3 protein: CASRETSRPYTEAFF. CDR3 DNA: TGTGCCAGCAGGGAGACTTCTCGCCCATACACTGAAGCTTTCTTT.

V and J are TRBV5-1 and TRBJ2-6; 12 bases map to TRBD1. This CDR3 is built from 18 residues. V lost 4 bases to trimming and J lost 2 bases; unmatched junction nucleotides: 7. Germline V gene data show CDR1 as SGHRS and CDR2 as YFSETQ. The CDR3: CASSPKGTGGAGANVLTF. The CDR3 coding sequence is TGCGCCAGCAGCCCCAAAGGGACAGGGGGCGCTGGGGCCAACGTCCTGACTTTC.

V is TRBV11-3 and J is TRBJ1-3; D is possibly TRBD1 (6 bases). The CDR3 sequence is 15 residues long. Looked up from germline, CDR1 is SGHNT and CDR2 is YENEEA. V gave up 8 bases and J gave up 4 bases, with 18 bases separating them. Written as DNA, the CDR3 is TGTGCCAGCCAGATACAGGGATCGGGAGGAAACACCATATATTTT. This encodes CASQIQGSGGNTIYF.

This sequence joins TRBV5-4 and TRBJ2-3; TRBD2 agrees at 14 bases. V was pared by 4 bases and J by 0 bases, with 4 bases of the junction left unmatched. Germline-derived CDR1 and CDR2 are SGHNT and YYREEE (reference sequence). The length of the CDR3 is 17 residues. The CDR3 reads CASSTGTSGRSTDTQYF. The CDR3 DNA reads as TGTGCCAGCAGCACTGGGACTAGCGGGAGAAGCACAGATACGCAGTATTTT. Full variable domain (outside the CDR3, taken from reference TRBV5-4 and TRBJ2-3): ETGVTQSPTHLIKTRGQQVTLRCSSQSGHNTVSWYQQALGQGPQFIFQYYREEENGRGNFPPRFSGLQFPNYSSELNVNALELDDSALYLCASSTGTSGRSTDTQYFGPGTRLTVL.

V and J are TRBV24-1 and TRBJ2-3; TRBD1 agrees at 9 bases. With 7 bases clipped from V and 3 bases from J, the junction kept 7 bases outside the gene matches. Germline V gene data show CDR1 as KGHDR and CDR2 as SFDVKD. This CDR3 is built from 15 residues. The CDR3 protein is CATSPGTGRTDTQYF. The CDR3 bases are TGTGCCACCAGCCCCGGGACAGGGAGGACAGATACGCAGTATTTT.

This chain uses TRBV7-6 with TRBJ2-2, with 7 positions matching TRBD2. Germline CDR1 is SGHVS and CDR2 is FNYEAQ. This CDR3 region has 15 residues. V trimming: 5 bases; J trimming: 7 bases; junction bases outside the gene matches: 10. CDR3 coding DNA: TGTGCCAGCAGCCCGACTAGCCGGGGGTACGGGGAGCTGTTTTTT. The encoded protein is CASSPTSRGYGELFF.

The rearrangement joins TRBV19 to TRBJ2-1, with TRBD2 as a possible D gene (5 bases). The CDR3 has 12 residues. Germline V CDR1 and CDR2: LNHDA, SQIVND (reference sequence). V was shortened by 5 bases and J by 8 bases, with 10 bases between the two germline ends. The DNA of the CDR3 is TGTGCCAGTAGTCGGACTTCGCATGAGCAGTTCTTC. This gives the protein CASSRTSHEQFF. Based on the CDR3 plus reference TRBV19 and TRBJ2-1, the full variable domain is DGGITQSPKYLFRKEGQNVTLSCEQNLNHDAMYWYRQDPGQGLRLIYYSQIVNDFQKGDIAEGYSVSREKKESFPLTVTSAQKNPTAFYLCASSRTSHEQFFGPGTRLTVL.

This chain links TRBV11-2 with TRBJ2-3; TRBD2 aligns across 7 bases. The germline CDR1 and CDR2 sequences are SGHAT and FQNNGV. This CDR3 is 15 amino acids long. The V segment lost 3 bases and the J segment 3 bases; nucleotides outside the gene matches: 6. CDR3 nucleotide sequence: TGTGCCAGCAGCTTTCGCGGGAGAATGACAGATACGCAGTATTTT. Translated, it gives CASSFRGRMTDTQYF.

This clone was detected only once. The CDR3 loop is CASSLQQGSNYGYTF. The CDR3 DNA reads TGTGCCAGCAGCTTACAACAGGGGAGTAACTATGGCTACACCTTC. The chain combines TRBV7-8 with TRBJ1-2, with TRBD1 matching over 7 bases. The CDR3 spans 15 residues. V was clipped by 2 bases and J by 1 base; unmatched bases: 4. Germline V gives CDR1 SGHVS, CDR2 FQNEAQ.

The chain employs TRBV3-1 (or the pseudogene TRBV3-2) and TRBJ1-2; D uncertain. From germline, CDR1 is LGHDT and CDR2 YNNKEL (reference sequence). The CDR3 contains 14 residues. The V end was cut by 0 bases, the J end by 4 bases, with 9 bases between. The CDR3 region has the DNA TGTGCCAGCAGCCAAGAGATGGCATCCTATGGCTACACCTTC. It is translated as CASSQEMASYGYTF.

Only one count was recorded for this clone. The V call is TRBV6-2 or TRBV6-3, the J call TRBJ2-3, with 8 bases lining up with TRBD2. The CDR3 consists of 14 residues. The junction had 5 bases not matched to a gene; V was cut back by 5 bases and J by 4 bases. The germline V gene has CDR1 MNHEY and CDR2 SVGEGT. CDR3 sequence (DNA): TGTGCCAGCAGTCGAGCGGGAGCCCCAGATACGCAGTATTTT. Translation gives CASSRAGAPDTQYF.

The DNA for the CDR3 is TGTGCCAGCAGCTTAGACGACAGGGTATCTGGAAACACCATATATTTT. Translating gives CASSLDDRVSGNTIYF. V usage is TRBV11-2 and J usage is TRBJ1-3; 7 bases align to TRBD1. The junction had 3 bases not matched to a gene; V was cut back by 0 bases and J by 1 base. The CDR3 is made up of 16 amino acids. The germline V gene has CDR1 SGHAT and CDR2 FQNNGV.

The DNA for the CDR3 is TGTGCCAGCAGCTTATCTGCTAGCGGGAGAGGTGCCGGGGAGCTGTTTTTT. This sequence encodes CASSLSASGRGAGELFF. The chain is built from TRBV7-2 and TRBJ2-2; 10 bases fit TRBD2. Germline CDR1 and CDR2: SGHTA and FQGNSA. The CDR3 has 17 amino acids. Trimming cost V 2 bases and J 6 bases; bases outside gene matches: 9.

J is TRBJ1-2 and V is TRBV27; 8 positions match TRBD1. Looked up from germline, CDR1 is MNHEY and CDR2 is SMNVEV (reference sequence). This CDR3 is built from 13 residues. The junction had 1 base not matched to a gene; V was cut back by 4 bases and J by 3 bases. The CDR3 loop reads CASSSTGDYGYTF. CDR3 in DNA: TGTGCCAGCAGTTCGACAGGGGACTATGGCTACACCTTC.

The J gene is TRBJ2-3, the V gene TRBV11-3; 7 positions agree with TRBD2. Trimming removed 3 bases from V and 2 bases from J; junction bases left unmatched: 8. The CDR3 has 16 amino acids. Per germline, CDR1 SGHNT and CDR2 YENEEA. CDR3 loop: CASSLGGMPPTDTQYF. CDR3 nucleotide sequence: TGTGCCAGCAGCTTGGGGGGGATGCCACCCACAGATACGCAGTATTTT.

The chain uses TRBV7-9 and TRBJ1-2; TRBD1 agrees at 7 bases. Trimming at V came to 0 bases and at J to 6 bases, leaving 1 base not matched to a gene. The CDR3 length is 13 residues. Germline CDR1 SEHNR, CDR2 FQNEAQ (reference sequence). DNA of the CDR3: TGTGCCAGCAGCTTAGCCAGGGGGAATGGCTACACCTTC. It yields the protein CASSLARGNGYTF.

In nucleotides, the CDR3 is TGTGCCTATGGAAAAGCGGGCTCGAACACCGGGGAGCTGTTTTTT. Encoded protein: CAYGKAGSNTGELFF. The chain combines TRBV6-5 with TRBJ2-2; tentative D call: TRBD2 (6 bases). Germline V lookup: CDR1 MNHEY, CDR2 SVGAGI. The CDR3 has 15 amino acids. Trimming stripped 11 bases from V and 0 bases from J, with 16 bases between.

A single count supports this clone. V gene TRBV7-2 combines with J gene TRBJ1-3; possibly TRBD1 for D (5 bases). The CDR3 extends over 17 amino acids. The V end was cut by 0 bases, the J end by 0 bases, with 12 bases between. Germline V gene sequence: CDR1 SGHTA, CDR2 FQGNSA. The CDR3 DNA reads TGTGCCAGCAGCTTAGCCCCCCAGGGATACTCTGGAAACACCATATATTTT. Residues: CASSLAPQGYSGNTIYF.